This is a list of T cell receptor beta chains from one sample in a study of control samples from healthy donors and cancer patients. Sequenced by immunoSEQ multiplex PCR; TCRdb stores in-frame clones only, minus some. The sample consists of 30,000 to 40,000 clones, approximately 86% of them appearing once. Source material: PBMCs. These receptors originate from a woman aged 40 to 50 with lung cancer. CDR3s include the opening cysteine and the closing phenylalanine or tryptophan. Fields, in order: J gene, clone size, V gene, D gene, CDR3 protein, CDR3 DNA. D genes are given only for firm matches. The listing skips clone size in some rows; elsewhere it reads once, few, many or a size class.

J: TRBJ1-4
size: -
V: TRBV3-1/TRBV3-2
D: -
CDR3: CASSPPGLIEKLFF
DNA: TGTGCCAGCAGCCCCCCTGGACTGATAGAAAAACTGTTTTTT

J: TRBJ1-2
size: -
V: TRBV28
D: -
CDR3: CASSSRGNSVDYGYTF
DNA: TGTGCCAGCAGTTCGCGGGGTAATAGTGTGGACTATGGCTACACCTTC

J: TRBJ2-1
size: -
V: TRBV5-1
D: -
CDR3: CASSLGLSSSYNEQFF
DNA: TGCGCCAGCAGCTTGGGACTTTCCAGCTCCTACAATGAGCAGTTCTTC

J: TRBJ2-5
size: -
V: TRBV11-3
D: -
CDR3: CASSYFQETQYF
DNA: TGTGCCAGCAGCTACTTCCAAGAGACCCAGTACTTC

J: TRBJ1-2
size: -
V: TRBV5-1
D: -
CDR3: CASSLPSDRSYTF
DNA: TGCGCCAGCAGCTTGCCTTCGGACAGAAGCTACACCTTC

J: TRBJ1-1
size: few
V: TRBV6-5
D: -
CDR3: CASRDATTNTEAFF
DNA: TGTGCCAGCAGGGATGCCACCACGAACACTGAAGCTTTCTTT

J: TRBJ2-7
size: -
V: TRBV19
D: TRBD1
CDR3: CASSIIDRGEQYF
DNA: TGTGCCAGTAGTATAATCGACAGGGGCGAGCAGTACTTC

J: TRBJ1-6
size: -
V: TRBV3-1/TRBV3-2
D: -
CDR3: CASSQGGDLLHF
DNA: TGTGCCAGCAGCCAAGGTGGAGATCTCCTCCACTTT

J: TRBJ2-4
size: -
V: TRBV2
D: TRBD2
CDR3: CASSSSGGLVIQYF
DNA: TGTGCCAGCAGTTCCTCGGGGGGGCTCGTCATTCAGTACTTC

J: TRBJ2-3
size: -
V: TRBV6-4
D: TRBD2
CDR3: CASSGTSGGAGTQYF
DNA: TGTGCCAGCAGTGGGACTAGCGGGGGGGCAGGTACGCAGTATTTT

J: TRBJ1-2
size: -
V: TRBV5-6
D: -
CDR3: CASSLIRDGYTF
DNA: TGTGCCAGCAGCTTGATCAGGGATGGCTACACCTTC

J: TRBJ1-1
size: -
V: TRBV29-1
D: -
CDR3: CSVKDTGGTEAFF
DNA: TGCAGCGTAAAGGACACCGGGGGAACTGAAGCTTTCTTT

J: TRBJ1-6
size: -
V: TRBV5-1
D: -
CDR3: CASSLGGSYNSPLHF
DNA: TGCGCCAGCAGCTTGGGAGGATCCTATAATTCACCCCTCCACTTT

J: TRBJ2-5
size: once
V: TRBV9
D: -
CDR3: CAREYGLQQETQYF
DNA: TGTGCCAGGGAGTACGGACTACAACAAGAGACCCAGTACTTC

J: TRBJ1-4
size: -
V: TRBV5-1
D: -
CDR3: CASSLGGGTNEKLFF
DNA: TGCGCCAGCAGCTTGGGAGGGGGGACGAATGAAAAACTGTTTTTT

J: TRBJ1-1
size: -
V: TRBV5-8
D: -
CDR3: CASFRGQNTEAFF
DNA: TGTGCCAGCTTTCGGGGGCAGAACACTGAAGCTTTCTTT

J: TRBJ2-5
size: -
V: TRBV15
D: TRBD2
CDR3: CATSRDSGGAETQYF
DNA: TGTGCCACCAGCAGAGATAGCGGGGGGGCAGAGACCCAGTACTTC

J: TRBJ2-2
size: -
V: TRBV5-1
D: TRBD2
CDR3: CASSSRAGDTGELFF
DNA: TGCGCCAGCAGTAGCCGGGCGGGAGACACCGGGGAGCTGTTTTTT